A single T cell receptor beta chain is shown here with its context. The sample originates from a study of shared clonotypes between healthy human individuals. Study background: There were three CD4 naive, three CD4 memory, two CD8 naive and one CD8 memory plates per donor.

The CDR3 sequence is 11 residues long. Per the germline V gene, CDR1 is MNHEY and CDR2 is SVGAGI. V shed 7 bases and J shed 10 bases, with 13 bases lying between them. As originally analysed: Junction-only sequences without quality scores came from ImmunoSEQ, so filtering differed. Sequencing used immunoSEQ multiplex PCR; TCRdb keeps in-frame clones, though not all of them. The DNA gave D and trimming, while V, J and clone size come from that table. The sample holds 2 million to 3 million clones, more than 85% seen once. The gene calls are TRBV6-5 and TRBJ1-1; D gene uncertain. Sequences were obtained from naive CD4+ T cells from PBMCs. The subset is: CD45RA+ positively selected. This clonotype originated in a man between 18 and 29 years old in good health. Some clones in this sample may be carry-over from other donors' samples. CDR3 region: CASTSGRRAFF. CDR3 sequence (DNA): TGTGCCAGCACCTCCGGCAGGAGAGCTTTCTTT.